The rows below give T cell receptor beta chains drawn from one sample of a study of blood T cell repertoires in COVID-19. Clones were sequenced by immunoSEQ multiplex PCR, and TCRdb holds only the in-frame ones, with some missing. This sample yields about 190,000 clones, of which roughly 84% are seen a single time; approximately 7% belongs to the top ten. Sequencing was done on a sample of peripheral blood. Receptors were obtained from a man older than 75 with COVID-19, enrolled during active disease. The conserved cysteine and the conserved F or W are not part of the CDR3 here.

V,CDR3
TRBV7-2,ASSLGTGLRYNEQF
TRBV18,ASSPYRGDEQF
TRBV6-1,ASSEAGQGRGATNEKLF
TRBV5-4,ASSVPGQGIYEQY
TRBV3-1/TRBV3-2,ASSRTANYGYT
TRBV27,ASSLYGFGELF
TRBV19,ASSPRTGGYQETQY
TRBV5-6,ASSLAPGDGRSPLH
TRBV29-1,SVLAGRGQPQH
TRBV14,ASSLRGGHSGANVLT
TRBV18,ASSPPGRQGPHNEQF
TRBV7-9,ASSTNGEVAF
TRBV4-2,ASSQVDLAGRNTGELF
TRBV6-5,ASSYSWTGEETQY
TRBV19,ASSLPGQLNEKLF
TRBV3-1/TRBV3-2,ASSRGTLSNQPQH
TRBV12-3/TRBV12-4,ATRGAAETQY
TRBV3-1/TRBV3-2,ATLLSGGPQETQY
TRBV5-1,ASSLGFGQYTEAF
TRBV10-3,AISDTGNTGELF
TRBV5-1,ASSPNGQGAGTGELF
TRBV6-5,AFAGQGSLGPQH
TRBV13,ATRRVAGGPNEQF
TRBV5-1,ASRPGLAGEPEQF
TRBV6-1,ASSEDTVSGYEQY
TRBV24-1,ATSDPRVPNQPQH
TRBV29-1,SASGQKALPSNQPQH
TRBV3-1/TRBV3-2,ASSPPGGWGTEAF
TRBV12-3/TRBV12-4,ASSFQRGQPQH
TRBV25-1,ASRGRADTEAF
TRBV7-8,ASSPAVSSYNEQF
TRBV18,ASSPPSQTIRETQY
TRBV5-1,ASSLSSGASYNEQF
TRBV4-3,ASSQDYVRVRGNQPQH
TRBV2,ASRRQGGYNEQF